This T cell receptor (beta chain) was documented in a study of blood T cell repertoires in COVID-19. Across the whole study: The analysed material was cDNA or gDNA that came from T cells, B-cell-depleted T cells, or PBMCs.

Seattle participants joined during active infection and were tracked over time. In the original processing: Nucleated cell number was recorded as an estimate derived from reference gene primer amplification. Using immunoSEQ multiplex PCR, the repertoire was profiled, and TCRdb retains in-frame clones only, with some absent. V, J and clone size reflect that table, while D and trimming were determined from the DNA. The table records about 150,000 clones, 88% of them present only once. This CDR3 comprises 12 residues. CDR1 and CDR2 from the germline V gene are SGHAT and FQNNGV. Trimming took 2 bases from V and 8 from J, leaving 9 bases between them.

The rearrangement links TRBV11-2 to TRBJ1-2; D is uncertain. Sample: peripheral blood. The origin of this receptor is a human donor with COVID-19, enrolled during active disease. The donor label of this sample is uncertain. The CDR3 DNA follows: TGTGCCAGCAGCTTACACTCTCGAGGCTACACCTTC. The encoded protein is CASSLHSRGYTF.